The 29 T cell receptor beta chains below come from one sample, sequenced in a study of T cells after yellow fever vaccination. One entry per CDR3 protein results from TCRdb running MiXCR on the 5' RACE reads. The sample consists of hundreds of thousands of distinct CDR3 sequences, around an eighth of them appearing once. The sample in question was CD4+ T cells sorted from PBMCs, obtained 15 days after the yellow fever booster vaccination. The receptors shown here come from a man younger than 35 who received the YFV17D yellow fever vaccine.

The CDR3 sequence: CASRRTGDGTEAFF. The CDR3 DNA reads as TGTGCCAGCAGGCGGACAGGGGATGGGACTGAAGCTTTCTTT. The rearrangement links TRBV25-1 to TRBJ1-1, with TRBD1 identical over 9 bases. CDR3 size: 14 residues. The V segment lost 6 bases and the J segment 5 bases; nucleotides outside the gene matches: 7. Germline CDR1 MGHDK, CDR2 SYGVNS.

This chain uses TRBV5-1 with TRBJ2-7; no definite D call. V dropped 5 bases and J dropped 3 bases, with 12 bases sitting between them. This CDR3 has 13 amino acids. Germline V gene data show CDR1 as SGHRS and CDR2 as YFSETQ. DNA of the CDR3: TGCGCCAGCAGTCTGGACGCCTACTACGAGCAGTACTTC. It translates to CASSLDAYYEQYF.

This clonotype was seen more than once but under ten times. The chain uses TRBV10-3 and TRBJ2-3; 9 bases fit TRBD2. The trim removed 7 bases at V and 6 bases at J, leaving 23 bases unmatched. CDR1 and CDR2 from the germline V gene are ENHRY and SYGVKD. The CDR3 has 19 residues. The CDR3 protein is CAIKLRPGGVAGAPDTQYF. CDR3 DNA: TGTGCCATCAAGCTCCGCCCGGGAGGAGTAGCGGGGGCCCCGGATACGCAGTATTTT.

This clonotype has a handful of counts. This sequence joins TRBV7-6 and TRBJ2-3; D call uncertain. The V end was cut by 1 base, the J end by 6 bases, with 14 bases between. This CDR3 has 15 amino acids. Germline CDR1 reads SGHVS; CDR2 reads FNYEAQ. The CDR3 DNA reads as TGTGCCAGCAGCTTAGGCAACCTGGGCGCCGATACGCAGTATTTT. Amino acids: CASSLGNLGADTQYF.

This clonotype was counted many times. The chain carries TRBV7-3 and TRBJ2-5; TRBD2 is a possible D gene (6 bases). V shed 3 bases and J shed 5 bases, with 10 bases lying between them. Germline V gene lookup returns CDR1 SGHTA and CDR2 FQGTGA. The CDR3 contains 13 residues. CDR3 sequence: CASSLGGSETQYF. CDR3 sequence (DNA): TGTGCCAGCAGCTTGGGGGGAAGTGAGACCCAGTACTTC.

The V call is TRBV24-1, the J call TRBJ2-2; D not certain. CDR1 KGHDR and CDR2 SFDVKD come from the germline V gene. Trimming removed 7 bases from V and 5 bases from J, with 7 bases in between. The CDR3 has 12 residues. The CDR3 sequence is CATRPSTGELFF. In DNA, the CDR3 is TGTGCCACCAGGCCCTCTACCGGGGAGCTGTTTTTT.

The V gene is TRBV3-1, the J gene TRBJ1-4, with D possibly TRBD1 on 5 matching bases. The germline V gene encodes CDR1 LGHDT and CDR2 YNNKEL (reference sequence). This CDR3 is 16 amino acids long. Trimming removed 4 bases from V and 0 bases from J, with 12 bases in between. For the CDR3, the DNA is TGTGCCAGCAGCCTCGAGGGGCTCGCAACTAATGAAAAACTGTTTTTT. Translating it yields CASSLEGLATNEKLFF.

This chain links TRBV6-5 with TRBJ2-3; 12 nucleotides line up with TRBD2. CDR1 is MNHEY and CDR2 is SVGAGI in the germline V gene. The V gene end was trimmed by 2 bases and the J gene end by 4 bases; junction bases not matched to a gene: 4. This CDR3 is 16 amino acids long. The CDR3 is CASSYTRLAGADTQYF. CDR3 in DNA: TGTGCCAGCAGTTACACCCGACTAGCGGGGGCAGATACGCAGTATTTT.

This clonotype was seen a few times. This chain connects TRBV6-2 or TRBV6-3 to TRBJ2-7; TRBD2 is a possible D gene (7 bases). Trimming cost V 2 bases and J 3 bases, with 11 bases left between them. The CDR3 extends over 14 amino acids. Germline lookup yields CDR1 MNHEY and CDR2 SVGEGT. The CDR3 DNA is TGTGCCAGCAGTTACAGGGGGGACTACTACGAGCAGTACTTC. Amino acid sequence: CASSYRGDYYEQYF.

This clonotype was seen more than once but under ten times. This rearrangement joins TRBV27 to TRBJ1-6; the match to TRBD1 covers 7 bases. After removal of 4 bases from V and 8 bases from J, the junction contained 5 bases not matched to a gene. Germline CDR1 MNHEY, CDR2 SMNVEV (reference sequence). This CDR3 is built from 14 residues. The DNA for the CDR3 is TGTGCCAGCAGTTCCAGACAGGGAGATTCACCCCTCCACTTT. Encoded protein: CASSSRQGDSPLHF.

The rearrangement uses TRBV4-1 and TRBJ2-5; perhaps D is TRBD1 or TRBD2 (5 bases each). The CDR3 is 14 residues long. CDR1 MGHRA and CDR2 YSYEKL come from the germline V gene. The germline V and J ends were trimmed by 3 bases and 2 bases, with 10 bases remaining between them. As DNA, the CDR3 is TGCGCCAGCAGCCAGAGATGGGGGCAAGAGACCCAGTACTTC. It translates to CASSQRWGQETQYF.

The chain has TRBV5-4 and TRBJ1-2; D is possibly TRBD1 (5 bases). The CDR3 spans 14 residues. Germline V gene sequence: CDR1 SGHNT, CDR2 YYREEE (reference sequence). Between the trimmed V and J ends, which lost 4 bases and 4 bases, there was a span of 14 bases. The CDR3 nucleotides are TGTGCCAGCAGCATCCCCGGGGGGTTCTATGGCTACACCTTC. It is translated as CASSIPGGFYGYTF.

This clonotype was observed many times. This chain links TRBV5-1 with TRBJ2-7; D call uncertain. The CDR3 spans 16 residues. The ends were cut back, 4 bases at V and 6 bases at J, with 23 bases in the middle. The germline CDR1 and CDR2 sequences are SGHRS and YFSETQ. CDR3 protein: CASSSIGTQYNCEQYV. The CDR3 DNA reads TGCGCCAGCAGCAGTATAGGAACACAATACAACTGCGAGCAGTACGTC.

This rearrangement joins TRBV6-5 to TRBJ1-1, with TRBD1 identical over 8 bases. This CDR3 region has 14 residues. Per the germline V gene, CDR1 is MNHEY and CDR2 is SVGAGI. The J segment lost 11 bases and the V segment lost 5 bases, leaving 13 bases of the junction unmatched. The CDR3 nucleotides read TGTGCCAGCAGTAATACAGGGGGGGGTTCAGCGGCTTTCTTT. Its protein product is CASSNTGGGSAAFF.

This clonotype occurred a few times. The chain has TRBV25-1 and TRBJ1-5, with no clear D. V dropped 2 bases and J dropped 4 bases, with 9 bases sitting between them. The CDR3 extends over 14 amino acids. Germline V CDR1 and CDR2: MGHDK, SYGVNS. The CDR3 region has the DNA TGTGCCAGCAGTGAAGTCGGTACGAATCAGCCCCAGCATTTT. Amino acid sequence: CASSEVGTNQPQHF.

This clonotype was seen repeatedly, ten times or more. The chain has TRBV6-1 and TRBJ2-4; the D gene is possibly TRBD2 (5 bases). CDR1 MNHNS and CDR2 SASEGT come from the germline V gene. With 7 bases removed from V and 6 bases from J, the gap between germline ends came to 16 bases. CDR3 length equals 14 residues. In DNA, the CDR3 is TGTGCCAGCATCAACTCCGGGATACTAAACATTCAGTACTTC. Its translation: CASINSGILNIQYF.

The V gene is TRBV4-1, the J gene TRBJ1-5, with 7 bases identical to TRBD1. The junction had 9 bases not matched to a gene; V was cut back by 0 bases and J by 7 bases. This CDR3 region has 16 residues. Per the germline V gene, CDR1 is MGHRA and CDR2 is YSYEKL. The CDR3 sequence: CASSQEPLVGGQPQHF. CDR3 sequence (DNA): TGCGCCAGCAGCCAAGAGCCCCTTGTAGGGGGCCAGCCCCAGCATTTT.

This clonotype was seen at least ten times. The V call is TRBV7-8, the J call TRBJ1-5; 7 bases match TRBD1. This CDR3 spans 13 amino acids. Germline CDR1 reads SGHVS; CDR2 reads FQNEAQ. Unmatched junction bases numbered 3, after V lost 5 bases and J lost 5 bases. CDR3 coding DNA: TGTGCCAGCAGCCGCACAGGGGATCAGCCCCAGCATTTT. Protein sequence: CASSRTGDQPQHF.

About this clonotype itself: A read error may account for a junction end that differs from germline. The chain joins TRBV5-1 to TRBJ2-5; maybe TRBD1 (6 bases). This CDR3 is 14 amino acids long. Germline V gene data show CDR1 as SGHRS and CDR2 as YFSETQ. Written as DNA, the CDR3 is TGCGCCAGCAGCCAGGGACATCAAGGGGAGACCCAGCACTTC. This translates into CASSQGHQGETQHF. The full variable domain, completed using reference TRBV5-1 and TRBJ2-5, is KAGVTQTPRYLIKTRGQQVTLSCSPISGHRSVSWYQQTPGQGLQFLFEYFSETQRNKGNFPGRFSGRQFSNSRSEMNVSTLELGDSALYLCASSQGHQGETQHFGPGTRLLVL.

In its sample, this clonotype was seen once. The chain recombines TRBV27 with TRBJ2-5; maybe TRBD2 (7 bases). Germline CDR1 and CDR2: MNHEY and SMNVEV (reference sequence). CDR3 length equals 14 residues. Trimming took 5 bases from V and 4 from J, leaving 14 bases between them. Written as DNA, the CDR3 is TGTGCCAGCAGTGTAGGCGGGGGCGGAGAGACCCAGTACTTC. As protein: CASSVGGGGETQYF.

At least ten counts were recorded for this clonotype. V is TRBV7-2 and J is TRBJ2-5, with TRBD2 matching 8 bases. There are 15 residues in the CDR3. Germline CDR1 SGHTA, CDR2 FQGNSA. The V segment lost 5 bases and the J segment 4 bases; nucleotides outside the gene matches: 9. Here the CDR3 reads CASSATRAGGETQYF. In nucleotides, the CDR3 is TGTGCCAGCAGCGCCACTCGCGCGGGGGGAGAGACCCAGTACTTC.

The chain couples TRBV2 to TRBJ1-2; no clear D gene. The CDR3 is 13 amino acids. Germline V gene data show CDR1 as SNHLY and CDR2 as FYNNEI. The germline V and J ends were trimmed by 8 bases and 0 bases, with 10 bases remaining between them. In nucleotides, the CDR3 is TGTGCCAGCGAAATCAATACTAACTATGGCTACACCTTC. Translated, it gives CASEINTNYGYTF.

This clonotype was picked up a small number of times. The chain is built from TRBV7-9 and TRBJ1-2, with a weak D call TRBD1 (5 bases). V was shortened by 3 bases and J by 5 bases, with 13 bases between the two germline ends. Germline CDR1 is SEHNR and CDR2 is FQNEAQ (reference sequence). The length of the CDR3 is 14 residues. DNA of the CDR3: TGTGCCAGCAGCTTCGACAGAATCTTATATGGCTACACCTTC. Protein product: CASSFDRILYGYTF.

The chain is built from TRBV5-1 and TRBJ2-5; 11 bases agree with TRBD2. Germline CDR1 reads SGHRS; CDR2 reads YFSETQ. This CDR3 is 15 amino acids long. The V and J ends lost 4 bases and 7 bases, in that order; junction bases with no gene match: 9. The CDR3 protein is CASSPTSGGDATQYF. CDR3 DNA: TGCGCCAGCAGCCCCACTAGCGGGGGAGACGCGACCCAGTACTTC.

The chain recombines TRBV5-1 with TRBJ2-3; D ambiguous. Germline V gene data show CDR1 as SGHRS and CDR2 as YFSETQ. V was shortened by 0 bases and J by 2 bases, with 10 bases between the two germline ends. The CDR3 has 15 residues. The CDR3 protein is CASSLEPRVTDTQYF. CDR3 nucleotides: TGCGCCAGCAGCTTGGAACCCCGGGTCACAGATACGCAGTATTTT.

This clonotype was observed once. The rearrangement links TRBV5-1 to TRBJ1-1; 7 bases are shared with TRBD1. In germline, CDR1 is SGHRS, CDR2 YFSETQ. The CDR3 is made up of 13 amino acids. With V trimmed by 4 bases and J by 10 bases, 10 bases remained unmatched. CDR3 amino acids: CASSGGQFGGAFF. The CDR3 region has the DNA TGCGCCAGCAGCGGGGGACAGTTCGGTGGAGCTTTCTTT.

The chain employs TRBV7-2 and TRBJ1-5; TRBD1 aligns across 11 bases. The CDR3 contains 16 residues. CDR1 and CDR2 from the germline V gene are SGHTA and FQGNSA. With V trimmed by 2 bases and J by 4 bases, 4 bases remained unmatched. Here the CDR3 reads CASSLLGQGGNQPQHF. CDR3 coding DNA: TGTGCCAGCAGCTTATTGGGACAGGGGGGTAATCAGCCCCAGCATTTT.

The table lists this clonotype with many counts. The chain is built from TRBV7-3 and TRBJ2-6, with D unclear. V was clipped by 5 bases and J by 4 bases, with 12 bases between them. The length of the CDR3 is 15 residues. In germline, CDR1 is SGHTA, CDR2 FQGTGA. CDR3 sequence reads: CASSRRFSGANVLTF. The CDR3 region has the DNA TGTGCCAGCAGCCGCAGGTTTTCAGGGGCCAACGTCCTGACTTTC.

Only a few counts were recorded for this clonotype. V gene TRBV4-3 combines with J gene TRBJ2-3; possibly TRBD2 for D (5 bases). Germline V gene data show CDR1 as LGHNA and CDR2 as YSLEER. The V gene lost 6 bases and the J gene lost 15 bases, with 19 bases spanning the gap. There are 12 residues in the CDR3. DNA for the CDR3: TGCGCCAGCAGTCAACCGGGATCTTCTTTATATTTT. It is translated as CASSQPGSSLYF.